The text below deals with one T cell receptor beta chain. The antigen is undetermined. Clones were sequenced by immunoSEQ multiplex PCR, and TCRdb holds only the in-frame ones, with some missing. Counted here are under 15,000 clones, 70% to 80% occurring once; the ten biggest clones make up 4.5%. Rectal tissue came from one to two pinch biopsies taken at colonoscopy. Looked up from germline, CDR1 is SGHTA and CDR2 is FQGTGA. The CDR3 extends over 19 amino acids. Trimming cost V 5 bases and J 4 bases; bases outside gene matches: 14. These data belong to a study of pediatric ulcerative colitis. Points from the study as a whole: Rectal repertoires separated controls, mild-moderate and acute severe colitis.

The specimen sequenced was gut tissue. The chain has TRBV7-3 and TRBJ2-3; 14 bases agree with TRBD2. The receptor was derived from a boy aged 5 to 17 who was a control in a study of pediatric ulcerative colitis. The CDR3, as DNA: TGTGCCAGCAGCGCCTCCGGGACTAGCGGGAGTATGCGGTCAGATACGCAGTATTTT. Translation: CASSASGTSGSMRSDTQYF.